The rows below give T cell receptor beta chains drawn from one sample of a study of blood T cells in healthy people across ages. TCRdb re-analysed the 5' RACE reads in MiXCR, keeping a single row per CDR3 protein. This table holds roughly 800,000 distinct CDR3 sequences, roughly 35% found once. The specimen sequenced was blood. Receptor source: a man between 18 and 29 years old in good health. CDR3s include the opening cysteine and the closing phenylalanine or tryptophan. A D gene is named only where the DNA matches it firmly. Clone size, where shown, is once, few, many, or a class for clones that have expanded.

d_gene,v_gene,abundance,j_gene,CDR3nt,CDR3aa
.,TRBV4-3,.,TRBJ2-1,TGCGCCAGCAGCCAAGAGAGGGTAGTTTACAATGAGCAGTTCTTC,CASSQERVVYNEQFF
.,TRBV4-2,many,TRBJ2-3,TGTGCCAGCAGCCAAGATCTACAGGGAGATACGCAGTATTTT,CASSQDLQGDTQYF
.,TRBV20-1,.,TRBJ1-5,TGCAGTGCTGTGGACAGTAGCAATCAGCCCCAGCATTTT,CSAVDSSNQPQHF
TRBD1,TRBV15,.,TRBJ2-1,TGTGCCACCAGCAGAGTAGGGACAGGCTCCTACAATGAGCAGTTCTTC,CATSRVGTGSYNEQFF
.,TRBV20-1,few,TRBJ1-1,TGCAGTGCTAGCTACTTAGGCGACAGAATGAACACTGAAGCTTTCTTT,CSASYLGDRMNTEAFF
.,TRBV27,many,TRBJ2-1,TGTGCCAGCAGTTCCTCCTCGGAAGGGCGGCCCTACAATGAGCAGTTCTTC,CASSSSSEGRPYNEQFF
.,TRBV13,.,TRBJ1-1,TGTGCCAGCAGCTTCGCGAGAAGGGTAAGGGGTACTGAAGCTTTCTTT,CASSFARRVRGTEAFF
.,TRBV9,many,TRBJ2-3,TGTGCCAGCAGCGTAGGGAGCTCCAGGGTGATTTCAGATACGCAGTATTTT,CASSVGSSRVISDTQYF
TRBD1,TRBV20-1,.,TRBJ1-1,TGCAGTGCTAGAGATGGAACAGGGGGTCGCGGAACTGAAACTTTCTTT,CSARDGTGGRGTETFF
TRBD2,TRBV4-3,.,TRBJ2-1,TGCGCCAGCAGCGGCGGGGGGGCCAGTGAGCAGTTCTTC,CASSGGGASEQFF
.,TRBV5-6,.,TRBJ1-6,TGTGCCAGCAGCTTGGTTGGTAACCCCTATAATTCACCCCTCCACTTT,CASSLVGNPYNSPLHF
TRBD2,TRBV12-3/TRBV12-4,few,TRBJ2-3,TGTGCCAGCAGTTTATCGGGGGGGCAGGCAGATACGCAGTATTTT,CASSLSGGQADTQYF
.,TRBV20-1,.,TRBJ1-1,TGCAGTGCTAGTCCCCAAGGGATCGACACTGAAGCTTTCTTT,CSASPQGIDTEAFF
.,TRBV20-1,few,TRBJ2-3,TGCAGTGCTAGAGTACCGGACAGGGAGGGAACAGATACGCAGTATTTT,CSARVPDREGTDTQYF
TRBD2,TRBV4-2,few,TRBJ2-1,TGTGCCAGCAGCCAAGAGGCGGGGGGCCCTCGCTCCTACAATGAGCAGTTCTTC,CASSQEAGGPRSYNEQFF
.,TRBV20-1,few,TRBJ1-5,TGCAGTGCTAGTGATACGGTCAATCAGCCCCAGCATTTT,CSASDTVNQPQHF
.,TRBV6-5,many,TRBJ2-5,TGTGCCAGCAGTTACTCGCGGGGATTCTCTGAGACCCAGTACTTC,CASSYSRGFSETQYF
.,TRBV4-3,many,TRBJ2-1,TGCGCCACCGGGGGCCCCTCCTACAATGAGCAGTTCTTC,CATGGPSYNEQFF
TRBD1,TRBV28,.,TRBJ2-1,TGTGCCAGCAGTTTATTTTTAGGGGGGACAGGGGACTTTCGGGAAGGCAATGAGCAGTTCTTC,CASSLFLGGTGDFREGNEQFF
TRBD1,TRBV7-2,few,TRBJ1-1,TGTGCCAGCAGAAAGGGACAGGTTCCCACTGAAGCTTTCTTT,CASRKGQVPTEAFF
.,TRBV7-2,few,TRBJ1-2,TGTGCCAGCAGCTTAGAGGTGACGAACTATGGCTACACCTTC,CASSLEVTNYGYTF
.,TRBV28,.,TRBJ1-5,TGTGCCAGCAGCCCCGCCTTGGCCGGAGCGCGGCCCCAGCATTTT,CASSPALAGARPQHF
.,TRBV7-8,.,TRBJ2-2,TGTGCCAGCAGCTTAATGGCGGGTGTCGGGGAGCTGTTTTTT,CASSLMAGVGELFF
TRBD1,TRBV20-1,.,TRBJ2-6,TGCAGTGCCGTCGACAGGGGATCTGCGGCCAACGTCCTGACTTTC,CSAVDRGSAANVLTF